The 20 T cell receptor beta chains below all came from one sample that was sequenced in a study of blood T cell repertoires in COVID-19. Profiled with immunoSEQ multiplex PCR; TCRdb holds only in-frame clones, not every one. The data contain about 23,000 clones, approximately 90% of them seen just once; the ten biggest clones take up less than 15%. Material for sequencing was peripheral blood. The receptors stem from a woman older than 75 with active or convalescent COVID-19.

The chain employs TRBV29-1 and TRBJ1-1; D may be TRBD1 (5 bases). The CDR3 is 11 residues long. The V gene's germline CDR1 is SQVTM and CDR2 ANQGSEA. V gave up 4 bases and J gave up 5 bases, with 8 bases separating them. This CDR3 is CSVVRGTEAFF. The CDR3 DNA reads as TGCAGCGTTGTAAGGGGAACTGAAGCTTTCTTT.

There are a few counts of this clone. J is TRBJ1-5 and V is TRBV4-2; D is perhaps TRBD1 (5 bases). Germline CDR1 LGHNA, CDR2 YNFKEQ. Trimming left V 1 base short and J 3 bases short, with 10 bases between. This CDR3 contains 15 residues. The CDR3 is CASSQGQGDNQPQHF. CDR3 bases: TGTGCCAGCAGCCAAGGCCAGGGTGACAATCAGCCCCAGCATTTT.

This clone was observed once. This chain uses TRBV5-1 with TRBJ2-2; perhaps TRBD1 as D (6 bases). The CDR3 is 17 residues long. V was clipped by 2 bases and J by 1 base, with 15 bases between them. Germline V gene data show CDR1 as SGHRS and CDR2 as YFSETQ. This CDR3 is CASSLGLRGMNTGELFF. The CDR3 DNA reads as TGCGCCAGCAGCTTAGGTCTCAGGGGAATGAACACCGGGGAGCTGTTTTTT.

This clone was seen more than once but under ten times. The CDR3 here is CASSMGAGAYEQYF. CDR3 in DNA: TGCGCCAGCAGTATGGGAGCGGGGGCGTACGAGCAGTACTTC. The rearrangement uses TRBV10-1 and TRBJ2-7, with 8 positions matching TRBD2. Per germline, CDR1 WNHNN and CDR2 SYGVQD (reference sequence). This CDR3 contains 14 residues. V lost 5 bases, J lost 4 bases, and 7 bases stayed unmatched.

The genes are TRBV11-2 and TRBJ2-3; D not resolved. The CDR3 consists of 15 residues. Trimming took off 0 bases at V and 10 bases at J, with 17 bases between the two ends. Germline V gene sequence: CDR1 SGHAT, CDR2 FQNNGV. The CDR3 is CASSLERPPRYAQYF. CDR3 DNA: TGTGCCAGCAGCTTAGAGAGGCCCCCCCGTTATGCGCAGTATTTT.

This clone was counted between two and nine times. This chain uses TRBV21-1 with TRBJ1-1. TRBV21-1 is a known pseudogene. The CDR3 is made up of 16 amino acids. The CDR3 DNA reads as TGTGCCAGCAGCAAACCTTCCGGTGAGTTGAACACTGAAGCTTTCTTT. It encodes CASSKPSGELNTEAFF.

A single count supports this clone. This chain links TRBV4-2 with TRBJ1-2, with 7 bases fitting TRBD1. Germline CDR1 is LGHNA and CDR2 is YNFKEQ. Trimming removed 1 base from V and 2 bases from J; junction bases left unmatched: 4. This CDR3 is built from 15 residues. The CDR3 is CASSQGGGENYGYTF. As DNA, the CDR3 is TGTGCCAGCAGCCAAGGAGGGGGCGAAAACTATGGCTACACCTTC.

This clone was detected only once. The V call is TRBV7-3, the J call TRBJ2-2; TRBD2 matches 11 bases. Germline V gene data show CDR1 as SGHTA and CDR2 as FQGTGA. This CDR3 contains 16 residues. The V and J ends lost 4 bases and 6 bases, in that order; junction bases with no gene match: 7. The CDR3, as DNA: TGTGCCAGCAGCTCGACCGGGACTAGCGGTTCCGGGGAGCTGTTTTTT. This codes for CASSSTGTSGSGELFF.

The chain joins TRBV5-1 to TRBJ2-6; a weak D match, TRBD1 (5 bases). Germline CDR1 reads SGHRS; CDR2 reads YFSETQ. V lost 3 bases and J lost 0, with 16 bases in between. CDR3 length equals 18 residues. CDR3: CASSSDTLGFSGANVLTF. The CDR3 DNA reads as TGCGCCAGCAGCTCGGACACCCTCGGCTTCTCTGGGGCCAACGTCCTGACTTTC.

This chain's CDR3 is CATSDSPNRGADTQYF. The CDR3 DNA sequence: TGTGCCACCAGTGATTCTCCGAACAGGGGCGCGGATACGCAGTATTTT. The chain carries TRBV24-1 and TRBJ2-3, with 7 positions matching TRBD1. Germline V gene sequence: CDR1 KGHDR, CDR2 SFDVKD. This CDR3 is 16 amino acids long. J lost 6 bases, V lost 2 bases, and 10 bases had no gene match.

The rearrangement uses TRBV5-8 and TRBJ1-1, with 10 bases fitting TRBD1. The CDR3 length is 15 residues. J gave up 5 bases and V 4 bases, and 8 bases lay outside the gene matches. Per the germline V gene, CDR1 is SGHTS and CDR2 is YDEGEE. CDR3 coding DNA: TGTGCCAGCAGCCTAACCGGGACAGGGGTTACTGAAGCTTTCTTT. Translation: CASSLTGTGVTEAFF.

This chain links TRBV6-6 with TRBJ1-3; D perhaps matches TRBD1 (6 bases). There are 17 residues in the CDR3. Trimming removed 5 bases from V and 0 bases from J, with 17 bases in between. The germline V gene has CDR1 MNHNY and CDR2 SVGAGI (reference sequence). The CDR3 spells CASSLLGQQSSGNTIYF. DNA of the CDR3: TGTGCCAGCAGTCTTCTCGGACAGCAGAGCTCTGGAAACACCATATATTTT.

The V gene is TRBV11-2, the J gene TRBJ2-7; 7 bases agree with TRBD2. The CDR3 is 13 amino acids. With 1 base clipped from V and 6 bases from J, the junction kept 3 bases outside the gene matches. Germline values: CDR1 SGHAT, CDR2 FQNNGV. In DNA form, the CDR3 reads TGTGCCAGCAGCTTAGGGGCTAGCGGCGAGCAGTACTTC. This translates into CASSLGASGEQYF.

A single count supports this clone. The CDR3 DNA reads as TGTGCCAAAAGCCTTTTAGGGACACAGCAAGAGACCCAGTACTTC. Translation gives CAKSLLGTQQETQYF. The rearrangement joins TRBV7-4 to TRBJ2-5; TRBD1 is a possible D gene (6 bases). Per the germline V gene, CDR1 is SGHVT and CDR2 is SQSDAQ. This CDR3 is 15 amino acids long. Trimming shortened V by 10 bases and J by 2 bases, and 20 bases separated the two germline ends.

The chain carries TRBV19 and TRBJ1-6; D is possibly TRBD1 (6 bases). Deletions cut 0 bases from V and 3 bases from J, with 15 bases between. This CDR3 has 18 residues. CDR1 and CDR2 (germline): LNHDA, SQIVND (reference sequence). The CDR3 spells CASSIEIQGISYNSPLHF. DNA for the CDR3: TGTGCCAGTAGTATAGAAATCCAGGGGATTAGCTATAATTCACCCCTCCACTTT. Supplemented by reference TRBV19 and TRBJ1-6, the full variable domain reads DGGITQSPKYLFRKEGQNVTLSCEQNLNHDAMYWYRQDPGQGLRLIYYSQIVNDFQKGDIAEGYSVSREKKESFPLTVTSAQKNPTAFYLCASSIEIQGISYNSPLHFGNGTRLTVT.

V is TRBV18 and J is TRBJ1-1; D is undetermined. Trimming shortened V by 8 bases and J by 1 base, and 14 bases separated the two germline ends. The CDR3 is made up of 14 amino acids. Germline CDR1 and CDR2: KGHSH and LQKENI. The CDR3 bases are TGTGCCAGCCAACGAGCGGCGCGGAACACTGAAGCTTTCTTT. Its translation is CASQRAARNTEAFF.

The chain combines TRBV2 with TRBJ2-7; D is perhaps TRBD1 (6 bases). Trimming removed 6 bases from V and 1 base from J, with 10 bases in between. The length of the CDR3 is 13 residues. Germline CDR1 reads SNHLY; CDR2 reads FYNNEI. The CDR3 reads CASRRQVSYEQYF. CDR3 nucleotide sequence: TGTGCCAGCAGGCGACAGGTATCCTACGAGCAGTACTTC.

The chain recombines TRBV4-1 with TRBJ2-3, with TRBD2 matching over 8 bases. The CDR3 is 20 residues long. The V and J ends lost 4 bases and 0 bases, in that order; junction bases with no gene match: 18. Germline V gene sequence: CDR1 MGHRA, CDR2 YSYEKL. The CDR3, as DNA: TGCGCCAGCAGCCGCCACCTGCTAGCGGGCAAACATAGAAGCACAGATACGCAGTATTTT. Amino acids: CASSRHLLAGKHRSTDTQYF.

CDR3 protein: CASSYVPDTNNEQFF. In DNA, the CDR3 is TGTGCCAGCAGTTACGTCCCAGACACCAACAATGAGCAGTTCTTC. V and J are TRBV6-5 and TRBJ2-1; D ambiguous. V lost 2 bases and J lost 5, with 13 bases in between. The length of the CDR3 is 15 residues. CDR1 and CDR2 (germline): MNHEY, SVGAGI.

The chain has TRBV7-9 and TRBJ2-2; D uncertain. The CDR3 runs to 13 residues. V was cut by 5 bases and J by 8 bases, with 12 bases left in between. From germline, CDR1 is SEHNR and CDR2 FQNEAQ (reference sequence). In DNA form, the CDR3 reads TGTGCCAGCAGCCGCGACACCCCTGGGGAGCTGTTTTTT. It specifies CASSRDTPGELFF.